This TCR beta chain is from a study of beta chain features in type 1 diabetes (dated by TCRdb to between 2017 and 2018). Some background on the complete study: No differences in mean age, gender distribution, total cell number or subset yield were found between patients and healthy donors. A total of 100 million to 110 million sorted cells were examined across all samples, and a strong correlation was observed between cell number per subset and RNA yield. In the study, TCRB repertoires of sorted circulating CD4+ T cell subsets from recently diagnosed type 1 diabetes patients were compared with those of matched healthy donors. Regulatory and stem cell-like memory subsets were obtained from only 8 patients and roughly 8 healthy donors, while naive and central memory subsets were obtained from all 30 or so donors. Points the paper makes about the study in general: Naive, central memory and regulatory TCRB repertoires appeared to be more alike among patients than among healthy donors. PCR may preferentially amplify shorter templates, but because patient and control samples were amplified and corrected together, any resulting skew would affect both groups equally. Type 1 diabetes patients showed a moderate but significant shortening of TCRB CDR3 length in all four CD4+ subsets. Only small numbers of individuals were included in the HLA sub-analyses, which left unresolved whether HLA type had any influence on TCRB rearrangement. Because cDNA rather than genomic DNA was sequenced, highly expressing activated cells could have been over-represented, although no difference in activation and CD3 levels was found between groups. Patients with type 1 diabetes made fewer insertions and deleted more nucleotides at VDJ recombination sites, implying thymic rearrangement abnormalities.

For this clone: The specificity of this receptor is unknown. It has no much larger one-base neighbor in the sample; base qualities were not kept.

All of the isolated RNA was reverse transcribed with the High Capacity cDNA Reverse Transcription Kit, so expressed TCRB transcripts were sequenced. Deep immunoSEQ sequencing was performed on naive, central memory and regulatory T cell samples, with an average of roughly 3.6 million total reads per sample. Sorted cells were lysed in RLT buffer, and RNA was extracted using DNase-treated RNeasy Micro or Mini kits according to cell number. To prevent cross-contamination, each cell subset was processed individually, whereas patient and healthy donor samples were processed jointly. The immunoSEQ multiplex PCR was used to amplify TCRB sequences from cDNA, generating 87-bp fragments that spanned the CDR3 region. Amplicons were sequenced on the Illumina HiSeq platform. The authors' pipeline ran thus. PCR bias was computationally corrected using synthetic template baselines, reads within Hamming distance 2 were collapsed, and singletons that could not be merged were discarded. Reads were aligned to IMGT to assign V, D and J genes, CDR3 length, and insertions or deletions at six rearrangement sites. Within each subset, clonotype counts were normalized to the number of sorted cells before true diversity and Gini coefficients were calculated with the tcR R package. The overlap coefficient, calculated on TCRB nucleotide sequences, was used to measure repertoire sharing. As a proxy for the pre-selection repertoire, out-of-frame TCRB sequences from naive cells were analyzed. TCRdb stores this immuneACCESS table with in-frame sequences only. Part of the clones is absent; in the studies checked, under half of the shortfall reflects unresolved V genes, and no reason is known for the rest. The DNA gave D and trimming, while V, J and clone size come from that table. This sample lists 550,000 to 850,000 clones; over 10% were detected once. 0.022% of the sample goes to the ten largest clones.

The germline V gene gives CDR1 as KGHSH and CDR2 as LQKENI. The CDR3 numbers 14 residues from cysteine through phenylalanine. Only the CDR3 region is kept as DNA, spanning 42 bases read in frame from base 1. V is reduced by 7 bases and J by 4 bases, leaving a spacing of 14 bases between them. Each donor gave one peripheral blood draw, about 110 mL on average, collected into heparinised tubes. Naive, central memory, regulatory and stem cell-like memory CD4+ T cells were sorted on a BD FACSAria II using a panel including CD45RO, CCR7, CD25, CD127, CD95 and CD27. Every sorted population had a purity above 95%. PBMCs were isolated immediately by Lymphoprep density gradient centrifugation and stained directly without culture. Samples were stained and sorted in pairs, with one healthy donor and one patient per experiment, so that batch effects were minimized.

Source material: naive CD4+ T cells from blood. Interpreted using the paper, the cell subset or site label stands for: true naive CD4+ T cells. The receptor's source is a man younger than 30 with type 1 diabetes. The chain was built from TRBV18 and TRBJ2-1; TRBD2 is possibly the D segment (6 matching bases). The CDR3 is CASLQPSEYNEQFF. The nucleotides read TGTGCCAGCTTACAACCTAGCGAATACAATGAGCAGTTCTTC.